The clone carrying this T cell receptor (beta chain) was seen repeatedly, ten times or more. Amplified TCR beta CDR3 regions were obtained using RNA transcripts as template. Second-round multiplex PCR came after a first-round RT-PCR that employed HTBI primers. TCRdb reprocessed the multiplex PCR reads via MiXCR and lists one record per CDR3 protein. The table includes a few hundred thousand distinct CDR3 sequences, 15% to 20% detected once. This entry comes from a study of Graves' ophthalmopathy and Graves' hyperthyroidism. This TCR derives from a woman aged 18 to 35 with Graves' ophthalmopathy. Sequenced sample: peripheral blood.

The CDR3 DNA reads TGCGCCAGCAGCCAAGATCCGGGACAGGGGTTTGGAAACACCATATATTTT. This codes for CASSQDPGQGFGNTIYF. The rearrangement uses TRBV4-3 and TRBJ1-3; 10 positions match TRBD1. Per the germline V gene, CDR1 is LGHNA and CDR2 is YSLEER. V lost 0 bases and J lost 3; bases outside the gene matches: 5. The CDR3 has 17 residues.